The 11 T cell receptor beta chains below come from one sample, sequenced in a study of T cells in Graves' hyperthyroidism and ophthalmopathy. The TCR beta CDR3 regions underwent amplification using RNA transcripts as the source. The HTBI primer set was used in a first-round RT-PCR of the TCR CDR3. One entry per CDR3 protein results from TCRdb running MiXCR on the multiplex PCR reads. The profile covers approximately 590,000 distinct CDR3 sequences, with 15% to 19% appearing a single time and around 7.8% taken by the ten largest. Sequencing was carried out using blood. These receptor sequences come from a woman between 25 and 40 years old with Graves' hyperthyroidism.

This rearrangement joins TRBV14 to TRBJ2-1; TRBD1 matches at 8 bases. The CDR3 sequence is 12 residues long. Germline V gene data show CDR1 as SGHDN and CDR2 as FVKESK. Germline trimming cut 6 bases from V and 10 bases from J; bases unmatched to any gene: 5. The chain's CDR3 is CASRPGGGEQFF. CDR3 coding DNA: TGTGCCAGCAGACCAGGGGGCGGCGAGCAGTTCTTC.

The gene calls are TRBV11-2 and TRBJ2-3; 14 bases are a match to TRBD2. Losses at the gene ends were 1 base for V and 2 bases for J; bases not matched to a gene: 2. CDR1 SGHAT and CDR2 FQNNGV come from the germline V gene. CDR3 size: 17 residues. The CDR3 DNA sequence: TGTGCCAGCAGCTTAGGGACTAGCGGGAGGTCCACAGATACGCAGTATTTT. Amino acids: CASSLGTSGRSTDTQYF. Filled out from reference TRBV11-2 and TRBJ2-3, the complete variable domain reads EAGVAQSPRYKIIEKRQSVAFWCNPISGHATLYWYQQILGQGPKLLIQFQNNGVVDDSQLPKDRFSAERLKGVDSTLKIQPAKLEDSAVYLCASSLGTSGRSTDTQYFGPGTRLTVL.

This clonotype was recorded a few times. The rearrangement links TRBV6-5 to TRBJ2-2; 11 positions agree with TRBD2. V shed 0 bases and J 1 base; nucleotides not matched to a gene: 4. The CDR3 contains 18 residues. Germline CDR1 MNHEY, CDR2 SVGAGI. The CDR3 DNA reads TGTGCCAGCAGTTACTCGAAGCTAGCGGGAGGGAACACCGGGGAGCTGTTTTTT. Amino acid sequence: CASSYSKLAGGNTGELFF.

This clonotype was counted a few times. A read error may explain this, as a much larger clone is one base away. This rearrangement joins TRBV18 to TRBJ1-2, with 7 bases that match TRBD1. Per germline, CDR1 KGHSH and CDR2 LQKENI. V shed 8 bases and J 2 bases; nucleotides not matched to a gene: 5. The CDR3 covers 13 residues. CDR3 bases: TGTGCCAGCCCACAGACAGGGAACTATGGCTACACCTTC. It yields the protein CASPQTGNYGYTF.

A note on this clonotype: This may arise from a read error, as a much more abundant clone is one base away. The chain links TRBV20-1 to TRBJ2-7, with 9 nucleotides matching TRBD2. This CDR3 is 18 amino acids long. Germline V lookup: CDR1 DFQATT, CDR2 SNEGSKA (reference sequence). CDR3 residues: CNARDHLRGRASSGEQYF. CDR3 coding DNA: TGCAATGCTAGAGATCACCTGCGCGGGAGGGCCAGTTCAGGAGAGCAGTACTTC.

This clonotype has a handful of counts. The chain joins TRBV7-3 to TRBJ2-6; D uncertain. There are 15 residues in the CDR3. V lost 5 bases to trimming and J lost 4 bases, with 12 bases between them. Germline CDR1 reads SGHTA; CDR2 reads FQGTGA. The chain's CDR3 is CASSLRPAGANVLTF. CDR3 DNA: TGTGCCAGCAGCCTCCGCCCGGCGGGGGCCAACGTCCTGACTTTC.

This clonotype was counted between two and nine times. The chain recombines TRBV5-1 with TRBJ1-1; D is uncertain. Trimming took 4 bases from V and 4 from J, leaving 11 bases between them. This CDR3 has 13 residues. Germline V gene sequence: CDR1 SGHRS, CDR2 YFSETQ. The CDR3 sequence: CASSPTKGTEAFF. The CDR3 DNA is TGCGCCAGCAGCCCGACGAAGGGCACTGAAGCTTTCTTT.

This clonotype showed up just a few times. The rearrangement joins TRBV5-1 to TRBJ2-3; D remains ambiguous. The CDR3 consists of 15 residues. V gave up 0 bases and J gave up 4 bases, with 12 bases separating them. CDR1 is SGHRS and CDR2 is YFSETQ in the germline V gene. The DNA for the CDR3 is TGCGCCAGCAGCTTGGCGGATGAGTACGCAGATACGCAGTATTTT. Translation: CASSLADEYADTQYF.

This clonotype has a handful of counts. This sequence joins TRBV5-1 and TRBJ1-1; D may be TRBD1 (5 bases). The CDR3 has 12 amino acids. Germline values: CDR1 SGHRS, CDR2 YFSETQ. Trimming took 4 bases from V and 10 from J, leaving 14 bases between them. The CDR3 region has the DNA TGCGCCAGCAGCCGTCGGGGGAGTGGAGCTTTCTTT. It translates to CASSRRGSGAFF.

The chain couples TRBV30 to TRBJ2-6; the D gene is possibly TRBD2 (5 bases). The CDR3 covers 17 residues. Trimming pared 6 bases from V and 0 bases from J, leaving 18 bases between. The germline CDR1 and CDR2 sequences are GTSNPN and SVGIG (reference sequence). DNA of the CDR3: TGTGCCTGTCCTTCCCGGACTCCTAGCTCTGGGGCCAACGTCCTGACTTTC. Its translation: CACPSRTPSSGANVLTF.

This clonotype was observed a few times. The V gene is TRBV7-9, the J gene TRBJ2-1; a weak D match, TRBD1 (6 bases). Germline V gene lookup returns CDR1 SEHNR and CDR2 FQNEAQ (reference sequence). The V end was cut by 5 bases, the J end by 4 bases, with 15 bases between. The CDR3 has 15 residues. DNA of the CDR3: TGTGCCAGCAGCCGGACCGGACAGAAGTACAATGAGCAGTTCTTC. It is translated as CASSRTGQKYNEQFF.